These 13 T cell receptor beta chains originate from one sample sequenced in a study of blood T cell repertoires in COVID-19 (dated by TCRdb to the early 2020s). The method behind the library was the immunoSEQ multiplex PCR assay. TCRdb carries this immuneACCESS record with in-frame sequences only. Its versions omit some clonotypes, under half of them owing to an unresolved V gene in the studies checked, with the rest unexplained. Across this sample there are 150,000 or so clones, with about four fifths seen only once. The ten most abundant clones make up around 3.7% of the sample. The specimen was PBMCs or T cells enriched from blood (not recorded which). The receptors were sampled from a woman in her sixties or seventies who had recovered from COVID-19.

The CDR3 sequence is CASSLHRDYGYTF. The CDR3 region has the DNA TGTGCCAGCAGTTTGCACAGGGACTATGGCTACACCTTC. The rearrangement uses TRBV28 and TRBJ1-2, with a weak D call TRBD1 (6 bases). CDR3 length: 13 amino acids. Trimming removed 3 bases at V and 3 bases at J, with 8 bases between. Germline V gene data show CDR1 as MDHEN and CDR2 as SYDVKM.

This chain links TRBV30 with TRBJ2-1, with 7 bases that match TRBD2. J lost 0 bases, V lost 1 base, and 15 bases had no gene match. Germline values: CDR1 GTSNPN, CDR2 SVGIG (reference sequence). CDR3 length equals 19 residues. Here the CDR3 reads CAWSGSGGRSKSSYNEQFF. Written as DNA, the CDR3 is TGTGCCTGGAGTGGGTCGGGGGGAAGAAGTAAGAGCTCCTACAATGAGCAGTTCTTC.

This sequence joins TRBV2 and TRBJ2-2; D remains ambiguous. Trimming left V 8 bases short and J 7 bases short, with 17 bases between. The CDR3 totals 14 residues. Germline CDR1 is SNHLY and CDR2 is FYNNEI. This CDR3 is CASRLTLLLGELFF. DNA of the CDR3: TGTGCCAGCCGCCTGACTTTATTGCTCGGGGAGCTGTTTTTT.

This chain connects TRBV5-1 to TRBJ2-3; TRBD2 aligns across 15 bases. This CDR3 contains 18 residues. Germline V gene sequence: CDR1 SGHRS, CDR2 YFSETQ. J gave up 2 bases and V 7 bases, and 11 bases lay outside the gene matches. In DNA, the CDR3 is TGCGCCAGCCGCCGCTCCGGGACTAGCGGGGGGCTCACAGATACGCAGTATTTT. Its translation: CASRRSGTSGGLTDTQYF.

The V gene is TRBV19, the J gene TRBJ2-5; TRBD1 agrees at 11 bases. Germline V lookup: CDR1 LNHDA, CDR2 SQIVND (reference sequence). V shed 1 base and J 5 bases; nucleotides not matched to a gene: 3. The CDR3 runs to 15 residues. The CDR3 sequence: CASSIGTGGRETQYF. Written as DNA, the CDR3 is TGTGCCAGTAGTATAGGGACAGGGGGCAGGGAGACCCAGTACTTC.

Turning to this clone: The sample has other DNA sequences that encode this CDR3 too. The chain combines TRBV19 with TRBJ1-1; D call uncertain. Germline V gene lookup returns CDR1 LNHDA and CDR2 SQIVND (reference sequence). The CDR3 has 11 residues. Trimming removed 7 bases at V and 2 bases at J, with 5 bases between. CDR3 bases: TGTGCCAGTACCAGAAACACTGAAGCTTTCTTT. Amino acids: CASTRNTEAFF.

This chain connects TRBV5-1 to TRBJ1-2; a possible D gene is TRBD1 (5 bases). CDR3 size: 14 residues. V was clipped by 4 bases and J by 6 bases, with 16 bases between them. Germline CDR1 is SGHRS and CDR2 is YFSETQ. The CDR3 DNA reads TGCGCCAGCAGCGAGCGATTTGGGGGGGATGGCTACACCTTC. It yields the protein CASSERFGGDGYTF.

This clone appeared a few times. This chain joins TRBV27 and TRBJ2-1; 11 bases line up with TRBD2. The CDR3 totals 16 residues. The V and J ends lost 7 bases and 5 bases, in that order; junction bases with no gene match: 10. CDR1 and CDR2 (germline): MNHEY, SMNVEV (reference sequence). This chain's CDR3 is CASTLLAGGLNNEQFF. CDR3 nucleotides: TGTGCCAGCACCCTTCTAGCGGGGGGTCTTAACAATGAGCAGTTCTTC.

The chain has TRBV2 and TRBJ2-7; possible D gene TRBD2, 6 bases. Looked up from germline, CDR1 is SNHLY and CDR2 is FYNNEI. CDR3 length: 13 residues. The ends were cut back, 1 base at V and 2 bases at J, with 6 bases in the middle. The CDR3 bases are TGTGCCAGCAGTGAAGGGGGGGCCTACGAGCAGTACTTC. It codes for CASSEGGAYEQYF.

The chain links TRBV11-2 to TRBJ2-5; 7 bases line up with TRBD2. CDR3 length: 14 residues. Germline assignment: CDR1 SGHAT and CDR2 FQNNGV. The V and J ends lost 1 base and 5 bases, in that order; junction bases with no gene match: 4. The CDR3 reads CASSLAWGGETQYF. The CDR3 bases are TGTGCCAGCAGCTTAGCGTGGGGAGGGGAGACCCAGTACTTC. Filled out from reference TRBV11-2 and TRBJ2-5, the complete variable domain reads EAGVAQSPRYKIIEKRQSVAFWCNPISGHATLYWYQQILGQGPKLLIQFQNNGVVDDSQLPKDRFSAERLKGVDSTLKIQPAKLEDSAVYLCASSLAWGGETQYFGPGTRLLVL.

The CDR3 DNA reads as TGTGCCAGCAGAAAAGGACTAGCGGGGAACCAAGAGACCCAGTACTTC. The encoded protein is CASRKGLAGNQETQYF. This chain joins TRBV27 and TRBJ2-5, with 12 bases fitting TRBD2. The germline V gene encodes CDR1 MNHEY and CDR2 SMNVEV (reference sequence). CDR3 length: 16 amino acids. V was pared by 6 bases and J by 0 bases, with 5 bases of the junction left unmatched.

The CDR3 DNA is TGTGCCAGTAGTACCCTAGCGGGGGCTATCCAAGAGACCCAGTACTTC. Translated: CASSTLAGAIQETQYF. This rearrangement joins TRBV19 to TRBJ2-5; 10 bases fit TRBD2. CDR1 is LNHDA and CDR2 is SQIVND in the germline V gene (reference sequence). The CDR3 totals 16 residues. The V and J ends lost 4 bases and 1 base, in that order; junction bases with no gene match: 6.

The V call is TRBV5-1, the J call TRBJ1-5; TRBD1 aligns across 9 bases. The ends lost 4 bases at V and 3 bases at J; junction bases unmatched: 8. Germline V gene sequence: CDR1 SGHRS, CDR2 YFSETQ. This CDR3 is built from 16 residues. In DNA form, the CDR3 reads TGCGCCAGCAGCCAGCGGACAGGGGTCCTCAATCAGCCCCAGCATTTT. Translation: CASSQRTGVLNQPQHF.